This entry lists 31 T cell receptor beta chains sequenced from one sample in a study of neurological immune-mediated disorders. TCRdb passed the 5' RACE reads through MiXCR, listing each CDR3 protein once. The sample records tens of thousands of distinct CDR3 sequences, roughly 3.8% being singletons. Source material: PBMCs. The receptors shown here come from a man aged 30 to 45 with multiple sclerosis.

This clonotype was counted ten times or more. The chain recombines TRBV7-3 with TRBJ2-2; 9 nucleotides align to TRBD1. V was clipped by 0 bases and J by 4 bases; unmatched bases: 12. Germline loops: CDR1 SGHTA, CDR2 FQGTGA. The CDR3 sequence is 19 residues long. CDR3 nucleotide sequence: TGTGCCAGCAGCTTAACGAGCCCAACGGGACAGGGAGCCACCGGGGAGCTGTTTTTT. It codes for CASSLTSPTGQGATGELFF.

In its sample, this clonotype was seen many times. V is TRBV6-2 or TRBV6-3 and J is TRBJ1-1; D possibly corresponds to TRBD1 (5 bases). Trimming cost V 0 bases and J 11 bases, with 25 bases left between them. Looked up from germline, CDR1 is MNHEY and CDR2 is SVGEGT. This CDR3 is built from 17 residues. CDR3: CASSYSPGPGSIQQAFF. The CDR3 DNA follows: TGTGCCAGCAGTTACTCTCCGGGGCCGGGTTCGATCCAACAGGCTTTCTTT.

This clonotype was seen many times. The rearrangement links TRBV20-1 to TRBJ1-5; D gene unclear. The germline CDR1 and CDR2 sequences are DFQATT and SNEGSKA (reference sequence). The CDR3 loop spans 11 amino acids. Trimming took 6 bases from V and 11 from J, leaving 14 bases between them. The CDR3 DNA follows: TGCAGTGCCCCGGTTCTAACGGCCCAGCATTTT. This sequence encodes CSAPVLTAQHF.

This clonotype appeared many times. CDR3 nucleotide sequence: TGCAGTGCCTCTACTAGCGGGGGTTTCTACAATGAGCAGTTCTTC. The encoded protein is CSASTSGGFYNEQFF. The V gene is TRBV20-1, the J gene TRBJ2-1, with 11 bases identical to TRBD2. The J segment lost 3 bases and the V segment lost 6 bases, leaving 7 bases of the junction unmatched. This CDR3 region has 15 residues. CDR1 is DFQATT, CDR2 SNEGSKA, per germline (reference sequence).

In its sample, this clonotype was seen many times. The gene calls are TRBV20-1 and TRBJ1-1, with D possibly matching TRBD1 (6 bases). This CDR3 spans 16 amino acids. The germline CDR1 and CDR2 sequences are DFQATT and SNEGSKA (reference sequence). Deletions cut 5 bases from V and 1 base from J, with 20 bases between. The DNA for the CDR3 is TGCAGTGCTGACATAGGGACAACGCTAACGAACACTGAAGCTTTCTTT. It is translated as CSADIGTTLTNTEAFF.

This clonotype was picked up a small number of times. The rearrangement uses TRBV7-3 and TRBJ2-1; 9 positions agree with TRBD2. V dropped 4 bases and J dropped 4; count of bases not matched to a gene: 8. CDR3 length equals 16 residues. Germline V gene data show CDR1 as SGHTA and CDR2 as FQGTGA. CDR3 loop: CASSSEPLAGYNEQFF. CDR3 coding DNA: TGTGCCAGCAGCTCAGAACCCCTAGCGGGGTACAATGAGCAGTTCTTC.

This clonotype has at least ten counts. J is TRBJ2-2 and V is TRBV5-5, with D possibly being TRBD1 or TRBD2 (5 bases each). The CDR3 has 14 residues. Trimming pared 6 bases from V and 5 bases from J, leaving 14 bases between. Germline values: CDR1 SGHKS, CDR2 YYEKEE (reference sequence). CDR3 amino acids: CASIPGPGTGELFF. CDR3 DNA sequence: TGTGCCAGCATCCCGGGACCGGGGACCGGGGAGCTGTTTTTT.

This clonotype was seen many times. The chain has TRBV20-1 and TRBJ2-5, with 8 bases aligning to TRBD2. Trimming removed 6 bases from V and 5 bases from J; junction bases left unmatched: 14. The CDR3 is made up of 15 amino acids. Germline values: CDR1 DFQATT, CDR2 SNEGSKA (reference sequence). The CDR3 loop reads CSAGRVGGAGETQYF. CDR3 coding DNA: TGCAGTGCCGGTCGAGTCGGGGGGGCAGGGGAGACCCAGTACTTC.

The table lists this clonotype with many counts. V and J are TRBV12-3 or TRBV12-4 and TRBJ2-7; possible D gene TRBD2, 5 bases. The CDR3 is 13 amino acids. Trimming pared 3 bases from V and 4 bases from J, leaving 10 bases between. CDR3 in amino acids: CASSFQGGYEQYF. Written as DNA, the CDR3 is TGTGCCAGCAGTTTTCAAGGAGGTTACGAGCAGTACTTC.

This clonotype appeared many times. Here the CDR3 reads CASSTQDRREREKLFF. In DNA, the CDR3 is TGTGCCAGCAGTACCCAGGACAGGAGGGAACGGGAAAAACTGTTTTTT. This chain connects TRBV27 to TRBJ1-4; 7 bases agree with TRBD1. CDR3 length equals 16 residues. Trimming removed 5 bases from V and 8 bases from J; junction bases left unmatched: 14. Per germline, CDR1 MNHEY and CDR2 SMNVEV (reference sequence).

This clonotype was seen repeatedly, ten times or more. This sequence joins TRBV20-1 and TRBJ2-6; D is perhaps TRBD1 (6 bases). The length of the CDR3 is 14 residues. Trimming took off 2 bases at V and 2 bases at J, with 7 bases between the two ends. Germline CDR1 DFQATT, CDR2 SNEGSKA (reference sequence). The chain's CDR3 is CSARRTAGANVLTF. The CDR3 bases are TGCAGTGCTAGAAGGACAGCTGGGGCCAACGTCCTGACTTTC.

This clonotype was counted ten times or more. Written as DNA, the CDR3 is TGTGCCAGCAGCTTAGGACCAGGTCCGGAAAAACTGTTTTTT. Its translation is CASSLGPGPEKLFF. The chain employs TRBV7-9 and TRBJ1-4; D ambiguous. CDR3 size: 14 residues. In germline, CDR1 is SEHNR, CDR2 FQNEAQ (reference sequence). Trimming took off 1 base at V and 8 bases at J, with 11 bases between the two ends.

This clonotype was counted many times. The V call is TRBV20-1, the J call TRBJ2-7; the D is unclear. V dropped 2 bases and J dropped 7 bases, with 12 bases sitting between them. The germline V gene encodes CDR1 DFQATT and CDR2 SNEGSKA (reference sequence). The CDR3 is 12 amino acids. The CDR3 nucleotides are TGCAGTGCTAGATCAGGACCCTGGGAGCAGTACTTC. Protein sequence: CSARSGPWEQYF.

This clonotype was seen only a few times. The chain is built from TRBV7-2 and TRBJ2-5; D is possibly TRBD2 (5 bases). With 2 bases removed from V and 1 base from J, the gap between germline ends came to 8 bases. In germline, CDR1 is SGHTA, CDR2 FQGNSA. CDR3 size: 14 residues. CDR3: CASSLRGFQETQYF. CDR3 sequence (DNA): TGTGCCAGCAGCTTAAGAGGGTTCCAAGAGACCCAGTACTTC.

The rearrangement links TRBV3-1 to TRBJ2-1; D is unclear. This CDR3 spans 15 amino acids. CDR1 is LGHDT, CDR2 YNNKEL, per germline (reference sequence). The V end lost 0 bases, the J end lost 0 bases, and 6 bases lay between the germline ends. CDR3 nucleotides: TGTGCCAGCAGCCAAGATTCTAGCTCCTACAATGAGCAGTTCTTC. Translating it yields CASSQDSSSYNEQFF.

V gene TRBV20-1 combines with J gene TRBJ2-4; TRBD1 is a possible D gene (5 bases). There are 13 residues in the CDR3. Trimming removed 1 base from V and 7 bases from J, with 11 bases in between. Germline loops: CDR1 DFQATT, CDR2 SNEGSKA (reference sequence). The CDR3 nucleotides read TGCAGTGCTAGAGGACAGAACTTTAACATTCAGTACTTC. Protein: CSARGQNFNIQYF.

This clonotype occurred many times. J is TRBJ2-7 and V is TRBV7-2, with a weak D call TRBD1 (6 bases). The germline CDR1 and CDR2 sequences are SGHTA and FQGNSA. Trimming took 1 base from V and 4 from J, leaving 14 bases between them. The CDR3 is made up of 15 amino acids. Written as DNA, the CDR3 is TGTGCCAGCAGCTTAGATGCAGGGGAGACTTACGAGCAGTACTTC. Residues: CASSLDAGETYEQYF.

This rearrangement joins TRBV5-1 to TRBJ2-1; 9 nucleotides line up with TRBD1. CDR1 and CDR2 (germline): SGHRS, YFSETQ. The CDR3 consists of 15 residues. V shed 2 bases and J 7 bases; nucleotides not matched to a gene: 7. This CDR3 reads CASSFGTGFMNEQFF. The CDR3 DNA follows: TGCGCCAGCAGCTTCGGGACAGGGTTTATGAATGAGCAGTTCTTC.

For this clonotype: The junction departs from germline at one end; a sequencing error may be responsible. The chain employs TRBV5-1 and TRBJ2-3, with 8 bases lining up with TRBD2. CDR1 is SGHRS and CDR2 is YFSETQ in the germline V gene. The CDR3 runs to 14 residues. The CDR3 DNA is TGCGCGAGCAGGGACGGGGGGGCCACAGATACGCAGTATTTT. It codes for CASRDGGATDTQYF. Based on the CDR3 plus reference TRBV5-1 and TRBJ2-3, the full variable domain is KAGVTQTPRYLIKTRGQQVTLSCSPISGHRSVSWYQQTPGQGLQFLFEYFSETQRNKGNFPGRFSGRQFSNSRSEMNVSTLELGDSALYLCASRDGGATDTQYFGPGTRLTVL.

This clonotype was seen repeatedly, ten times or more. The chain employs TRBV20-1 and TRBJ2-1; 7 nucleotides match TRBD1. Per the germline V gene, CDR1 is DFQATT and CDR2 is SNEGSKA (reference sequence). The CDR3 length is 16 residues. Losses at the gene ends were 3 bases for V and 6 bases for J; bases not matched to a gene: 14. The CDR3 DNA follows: TGCAGTGCTAGTGGGGAATACAGGGGTATTATCAATGAGCAGTTCTTC. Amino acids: CSASGEYRGIINEQFF.

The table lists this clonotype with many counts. The CDR3 DNA follows: TGTGCCACCAGTGACATCGGACAGGAACACACCGGGGAGCTGTTTTTT. Its translation is CATSDIGQEHTGELFF. V and J are TRBV24-1 and TRBJ2-2; 7 nucleotides agree with TRBD1. This CDR3 region has 16 residues. Germline V gene lookup returns CDR1 KGHDR and CDR2 SFDVKD. The V segment lost 4 bases and the J segment 3 bases; nucleotides outside the gene matches: 7.

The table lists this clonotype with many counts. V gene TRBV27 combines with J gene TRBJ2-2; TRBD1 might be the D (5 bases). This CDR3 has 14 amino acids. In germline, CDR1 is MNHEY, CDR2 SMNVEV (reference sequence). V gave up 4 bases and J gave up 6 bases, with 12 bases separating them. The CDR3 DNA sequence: TGTGCCAGCAGTTCATGGCAGGGCTCCGGGGAGCTGTTTTTT. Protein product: CASSSWQGSGELFF.

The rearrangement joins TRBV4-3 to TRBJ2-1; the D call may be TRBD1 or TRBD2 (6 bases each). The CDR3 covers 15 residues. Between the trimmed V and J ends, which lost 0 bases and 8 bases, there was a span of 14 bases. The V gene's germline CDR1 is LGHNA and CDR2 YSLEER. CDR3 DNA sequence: TGCGCCAGCAGCCAAGATATCGGGGGCGTCGATGAGCAGTTCTTC. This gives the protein CASSQDIGGVDEQFF.

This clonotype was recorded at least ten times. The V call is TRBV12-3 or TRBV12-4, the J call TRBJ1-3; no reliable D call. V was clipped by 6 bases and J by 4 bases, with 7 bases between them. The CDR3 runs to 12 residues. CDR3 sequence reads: CASRSLGNTIYF. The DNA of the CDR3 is TGTGCCAGCAGGTCCTTAGGAAACACCATATATTTT.

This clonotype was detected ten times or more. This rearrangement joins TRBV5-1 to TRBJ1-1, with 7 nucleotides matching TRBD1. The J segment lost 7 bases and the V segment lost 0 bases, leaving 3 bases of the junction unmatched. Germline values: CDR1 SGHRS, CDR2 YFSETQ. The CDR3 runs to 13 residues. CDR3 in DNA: TGCGCCAGCAGCTTGGCCAGGGGGTATGAAGCTTTCTTT. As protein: CASSLARGYEAFF.

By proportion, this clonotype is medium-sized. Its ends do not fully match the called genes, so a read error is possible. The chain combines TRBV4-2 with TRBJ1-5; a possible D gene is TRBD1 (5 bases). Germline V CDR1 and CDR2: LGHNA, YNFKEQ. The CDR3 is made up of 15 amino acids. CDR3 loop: CASSQEAGTNQPQNF. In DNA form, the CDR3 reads TGTGCCAGCAGCCAAGAGGCAGGGACCAATCAGCCCCAGAATTTT.

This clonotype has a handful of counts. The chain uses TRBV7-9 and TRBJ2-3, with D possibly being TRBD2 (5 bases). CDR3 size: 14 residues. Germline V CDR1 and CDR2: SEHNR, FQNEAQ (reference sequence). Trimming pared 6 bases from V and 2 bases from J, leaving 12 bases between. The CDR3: CASREAASTDTQYF. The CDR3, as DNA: TGTGCCAGCAGGGAGGCTGCCTCCACAGATACGCAGTATTTT.

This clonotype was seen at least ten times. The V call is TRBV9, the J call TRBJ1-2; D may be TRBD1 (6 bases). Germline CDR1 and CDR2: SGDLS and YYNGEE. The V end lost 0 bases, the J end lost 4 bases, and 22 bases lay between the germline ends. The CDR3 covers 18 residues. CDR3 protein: CASSVDSRDTSGSYGYTF. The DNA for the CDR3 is TGTGCCAGCAGCGTAGACAGCAGGGACACGAGCGGAAGCTATGGCTACACCTTC. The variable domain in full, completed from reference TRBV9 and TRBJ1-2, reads DSGVTQTPKHLITATGQRVTLRCSPRSGDLSVYWYQQSLDQGLQFLIQYYNGEERAKGNILERFSAQQFPDLHSELNLSSLELGDSALYFCASSVDSRDTSGSYGYTFGSGTRLTVV.

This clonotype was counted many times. The CDR3: CASSRNGAYGYTF. DNA of the CDR3: TGTGCCAGCAGTCGTAACGGGGCCTATGGCTACACCTTC. The chain recombines TRBV6-6 with TRBJ1-2, with D perhaps matching TRBD1 (5 bases). The CDR3 loop spans 13 amino acids. The V gene lost 5 bases and the J gene lost 4 bases, with 11 bases spanning the gap. CDR1 and CDR2 from the germline V gene are MNHNY and SVGAGI (reference sequence).

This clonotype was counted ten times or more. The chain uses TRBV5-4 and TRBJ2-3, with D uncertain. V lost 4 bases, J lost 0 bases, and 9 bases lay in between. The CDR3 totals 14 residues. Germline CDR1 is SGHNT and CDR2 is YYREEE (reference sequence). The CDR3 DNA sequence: TGTGCCAGCAGCCTTGGACGGAGCACAGATACGCAGTATTTT. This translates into CASSLGRSTDTQYF.

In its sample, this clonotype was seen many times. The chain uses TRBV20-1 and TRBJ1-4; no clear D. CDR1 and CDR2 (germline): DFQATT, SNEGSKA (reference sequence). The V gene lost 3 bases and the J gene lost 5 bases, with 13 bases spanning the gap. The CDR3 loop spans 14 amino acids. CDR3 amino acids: CSASDHSQNEKLFF. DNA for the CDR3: TGCAGTGCTAGTGATCACAGCCAAAATGAAAAACTGTTTTTT.